This T cell receptor (beta chain) was identified during a study of immune evolution from preneoplasia to lung adenocarcinoma. Assay used: immunoSEQ multiplex PCR; TCRdb lists only in-frame clones, some missing. The table records thousands of clones, 79% of them present only once. This clone came up a few times. The CDR3 has 15 amino acids. Trimming stripped 8 bases from V and 3 bases from J, with 20 bases between. The rearrangement joins TRBV23-1 to TRBJ2-7, with D maybe TRBD1 (6 bases). TRBV23-1 is noted as an ORF with a role that remains uncertain. Sequenced: FFPE adjacent normal lung tissue. This sequence originates from a person between 60 and 80 years old with lung adenocarcinoma. CDR3: CASGLVPRGVYEQYF. CDR3 bases: TGCGCCAGCGGATTAGTCCCCAGGGGCGTCTACGAGCAGTACTTC.